A single TCR beta chain is shown here with its context. Its antigen is unknown. The data derive from a study of T cell responses to AZD1222 COVID-19 vaccine. Broader study findings: The sample set comprised mostly white British donors with more females, and clonal diversity was possibly underestimated. In the spike-specific TCR repertoire, nearly half reportedly target unmutated variant regions. Baseline seropositivity occurred in only 5 to 7 AZD1222 recipients.

Repertoires were generated with immunoSEQ multiplex PCR, while TCRdb's copy carries only in-frame clones and drops some. The sample has about 150,000 clones, 90% seen once. Here the sequenced sample was peripheral blood, taken on day 0 of AZD1222 vaccination. This sequence was found in an adult in good health.

The CDR3 DNA reads TGTGCCAGCAGTTACAGTCGAGACAGGGCCACCTACGAGCAGTACTTC. Its translation: CASSYSRDRATYEQYF. V usage is TRBV6-2 or TRBV6-3 and J usage is TRBJ2-7; 7 bases are a match to TRBD1. CDR1 MNHEY and CDR2 SVGEGT come from the germline V gene. The CDR3 sequence is 16 residues long. The ends lost 2 bases at V and 2 bases at J; junction bases unmatched: 9.